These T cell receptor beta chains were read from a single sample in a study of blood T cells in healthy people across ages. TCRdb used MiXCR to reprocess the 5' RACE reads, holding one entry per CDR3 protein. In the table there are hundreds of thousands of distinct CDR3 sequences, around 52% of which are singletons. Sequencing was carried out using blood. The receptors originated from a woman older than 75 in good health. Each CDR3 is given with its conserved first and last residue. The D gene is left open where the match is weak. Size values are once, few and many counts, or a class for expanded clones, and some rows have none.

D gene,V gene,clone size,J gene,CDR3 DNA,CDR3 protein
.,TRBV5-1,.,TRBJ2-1,TGCGCCAGCTCTTCCCGGAAACATTGGGGCAATGAGCAGTTCTTC,CASSSRKHWGNEQFF
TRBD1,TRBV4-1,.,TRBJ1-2,TGCGCCAGCAGCCAAGCCGCCGGGACAGGGGCTGGCTACACCTTC,CASSQAAGTGAGYTF
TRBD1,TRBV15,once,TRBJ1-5,TGTGCCACCAGTGGCTCTAGACAGGGCTGGGCCCGGACCCAGCATTTT,CATSGSRQGWARTQHF
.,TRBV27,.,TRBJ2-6,TGTGCCAGCAATTTATTCGGGAGAAAGGTCCCTGGGGCCAACGTCCTGACTTTC,CASNLFGRKVPGANVLTF
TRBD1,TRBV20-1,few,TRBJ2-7,TGCAGTGCTAGTGGCAGGGGGATTACCTGCGAGCAGTACTTC,CSASGRGITCEQYF
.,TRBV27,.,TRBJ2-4,TGTGCCAGCAGTGGAGTGAAAAACATTCAGTACTTC,CASSGVKNIQYF
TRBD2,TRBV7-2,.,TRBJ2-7,TGTGCCAGCAGCTTAGGACGCGGGGGGACCCTGTACGAGCAGTACTTC,CASSLGRGGTLYEQYF
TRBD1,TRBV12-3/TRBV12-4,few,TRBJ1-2,TGTGCCAGCAGTTCGACAGGGGCGGAGTATGGCTACACCTTC,CASSSTGAEYGYTF
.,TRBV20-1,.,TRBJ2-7,TGCAGTGCTAGTGGAGCGGTGAGCTCCTACGAGCAGTACTTC,CSASGAVSSYEQYF
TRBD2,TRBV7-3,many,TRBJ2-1,TGTGCCAGCAGCTTACAACTAGCGGGGGGGCAGGAGCAGTTCTTC,CASSLQLAGGQEQFF
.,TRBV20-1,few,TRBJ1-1,TGCAGTGCATCGCGGGGACCGTTGAACACTGAAGCTTTCTTT,CSASRGPLNTEAFF
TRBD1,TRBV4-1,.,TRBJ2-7,TGCGCCAGCAGCCCATACAGGGGGAGTCACGAGCAGTACTTC,CASSPYRGSHEQYF
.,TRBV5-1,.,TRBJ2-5,TGCGCCAGCAAACCGGGACGCACCTCCCAAGAGACCCAGTACTTC,CASKPGRTSQETQYF
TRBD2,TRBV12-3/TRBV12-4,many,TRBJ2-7,TGTGCCAGCAGCTACGGACTAGCGGGAATATACGAGCAGTACTTC,CASSYGLAGIYEQYF
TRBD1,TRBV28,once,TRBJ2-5,TGTGCCAGCAACCTACTCCGGGACAGCGAGACCCAGTACTTC,CASNLLRDSETQYF
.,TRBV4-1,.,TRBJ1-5,TGCGCCAGCAGCCAGGTACAGTCGGGCAATCAGCCCCAGCATTTT,CASSQVQSGNQPQHF
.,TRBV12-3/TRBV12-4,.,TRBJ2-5,TGTGCCAGCAGTTTACTATGGAATGAGCAGTACTTC,CASSLLWNEQYF
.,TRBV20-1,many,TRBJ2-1,TGCAGTGCTCGATGGTTTACCAGGAGCTCCTACAATGAGCAGTTCTTC,CSARWFTRSSYNEQFF
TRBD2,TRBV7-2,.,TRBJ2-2,TGTGCCAGCAGGCTTAGGGGAGGGGCGAACACCGGGGAGCTGTTTTTT,CASRLRGGANTGELFF
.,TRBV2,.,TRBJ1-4,TGTGCCAGCAGTCCTGGGGTGAATGAAAAACTGTTTTTT,CASSPGVNEKLFF
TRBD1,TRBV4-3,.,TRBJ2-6,TGCGCCAGCAGCGGAACAGGGGCTGGGGCCAACGTCCTGACTTTC,CASSGTGAGANVLTF
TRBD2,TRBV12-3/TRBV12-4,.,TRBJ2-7,TGTGCCAGCACCATAGGAACCGGGACTAGCGGGGAGCAGTACTTC,CASTIGTGTSGEQYF
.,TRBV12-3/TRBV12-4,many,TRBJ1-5,TGTGCCAGCAGTTTTGAGGGGAATCAGCCCCAGCATTTT,CASSFEGNQPQHF
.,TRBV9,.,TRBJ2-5,TGTGCCAGCAGCGTAGGAAGGGGGGCCGAGACCCAGTACTTC,CASSVGRGAETQYF
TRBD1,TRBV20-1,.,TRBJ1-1,TGCGGTGCACCTCCCGGGACAGGGGGCGTGAACACTGAAGCTTTCTTT,CGAPPGTGGVNTEAFF